This paragraph covers one T cell receptor (beta chain) sequence. Antigen: not known. Other DNA sequences in the same sample also yield this CDR3. The data belong to a study of shared clonotypes between healthy human individuals. The V end was cut by 2 bases, the J end by 6 bases, with 10 bases between. Germline V gene sequence: CDR1 SGHTA, CDR2 FQGTGA. The CDR3 runs 13 residues. Broader study findings: Sharing across several donors was seen in around 5% of naive CD4 clonotypes. Limited genetic and exposure-history diversity came from having few donors.

Data came from immunoSEQ multiplex PCR; TCRdb stores just in-frame clones and leaves some out. The sample records hundreds of thousands of clones, 74% being singletons. It was into CD45RA+ naive and CD45RA-negative memory subsets that the CD4+ cells were split. The rearrangement links TRBV7-3 to TRBJ1-2; a possible D gene is TRBD1 (5 bases). The receptor was derived from a woman aged 25 to 39 in good health. Sequencing used memory CD4+ T cells sorted from blood. Documented subset: CD45RA-negative fraction. CDR3 region: CASSLGQGHGYTF. The CDR3, as DNA: TGTGCCAGCAGCTTAGGGCAGGGTCATGGCTACACCTTC. Looking up the rest from reference TRBV7-3 and TRBJ1-2 gives the full variable domain: GAGVSQTPSNKVTEKGKYVELRCDPISGHTALYWYRQSLGQGPEFLIYFQGTGAADDSGLPNDRFFAVRPEGSVSTLKIQRTERGDSAVYLCASSLGQGHGYTFGSGTRLTVV.